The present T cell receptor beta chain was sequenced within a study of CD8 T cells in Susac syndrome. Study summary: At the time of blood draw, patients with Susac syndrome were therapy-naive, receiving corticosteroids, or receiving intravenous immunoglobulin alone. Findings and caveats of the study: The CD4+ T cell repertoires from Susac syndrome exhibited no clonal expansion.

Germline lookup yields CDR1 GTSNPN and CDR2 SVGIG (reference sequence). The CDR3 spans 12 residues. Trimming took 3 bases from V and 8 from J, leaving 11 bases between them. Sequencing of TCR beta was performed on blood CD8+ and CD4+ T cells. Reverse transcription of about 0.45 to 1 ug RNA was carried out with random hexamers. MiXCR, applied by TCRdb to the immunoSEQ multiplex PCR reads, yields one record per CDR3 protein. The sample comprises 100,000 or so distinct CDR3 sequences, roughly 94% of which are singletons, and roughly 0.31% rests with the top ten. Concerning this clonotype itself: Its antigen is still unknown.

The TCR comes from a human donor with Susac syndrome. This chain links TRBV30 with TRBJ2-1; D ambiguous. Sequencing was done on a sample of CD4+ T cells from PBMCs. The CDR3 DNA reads TGTGCCTGGAGCCCTCCTTTGTATGAGCAGTTCTTC. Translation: CAWSPPLYEQFF.